This T cell receptor beta chain is drawn from a study of T cells in Graves' hyperthyroidism and ophthalmopathy. This clonotype was seen ten or more times. The germline CDR1 and CDR2 sequences are MNHNS and SASEGT. The V and J ends lost 6 bases and 6 bases respectively, with 14 bases between them. This CDR3 spans 13 amino acids. TCR beta CDR3 regions were amplified from RNA. Researchers ran a first-round RT-PCR on the TCR CDR3 using the HTBI primer set. TCRdb reprocessed the multiplex PCR reads with MiXCR, giving one entry per CDR3 protein. The sample lists around 440,000 distinct CDR3 sequences, roughly 14% seen once, with approximately 7.5% in the top ten.

The sequenced sample consisted of blood. The V and J genes are TRBV6-1 and TRBJ1-1; D unclear. The receptor was isolated from a young woman with Graves' hyperthyroidism. CDR3 DNA sequence: TGTGCCAGCAGGCTAGGTGAGGCGCCTGAAGCTTTCTTT. It translates to CASRLGEAPEAFF.